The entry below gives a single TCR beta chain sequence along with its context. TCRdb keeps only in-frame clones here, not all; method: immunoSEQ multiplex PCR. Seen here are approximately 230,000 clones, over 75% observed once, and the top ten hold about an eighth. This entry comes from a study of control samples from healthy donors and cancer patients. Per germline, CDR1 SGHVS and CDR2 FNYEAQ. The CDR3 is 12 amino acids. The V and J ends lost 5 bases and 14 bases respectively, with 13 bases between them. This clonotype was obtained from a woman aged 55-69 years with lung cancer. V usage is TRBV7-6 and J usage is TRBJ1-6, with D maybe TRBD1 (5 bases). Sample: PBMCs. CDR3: CASSPGWGALHF. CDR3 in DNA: TGTGCCAGCAGCCCTGGGTGGGGGGCCCTCCACTTT.